These 4 T cell receptor beta chains were sequenced from one sample in a study of blood T cell repertoires in COVID-19. Produced via immunoSEQ multiplex PCR; TCRdb's table is partial and in-frame only. Among about 84,000 clones listed, 90% to 95% were seen once. The sequenced sample consisted of peripheral blood. Source of these receptors: a human donor with active COVID-19. The donor label of this sample is uncertain.

J is TRBJ1-4 and V is TRBV19, with a tentative D call TRBD1 (5 bases). Trimming left V 6 bases short and J 8 bases short, with 16 bases between. In germline, CDR1 is LNHDA, CDR2 SQIVND (reference sequence). The CDR3 contains 14 residues. The CDR3: CASSLTAQLEKLFF. The DNA of the CDR3 is TGTGCCAGTAGCCTGACAGCGCAGCTGGAAAAACTGTTTTTT.

This sequence joins TRBV12-3 or TRBV12-4 and TRBJ2-7; 9 positions agree with TRBD2. After removal of 6 bases from V and 0 bases from J, the junction contained 0 bases not matched to a gene. The CDR3 has 13 residues. The CDR3, as DNA: TGTGCCAGCAGACTAGCGGGCTCCTACGAGCAGTACTTC. Its translation is CASRLAGSYEQYF.

This clone was observed a single time. The chain combines TRBV11-3 with TRBJ1-3; 8 bases agree with TRBD1. This CDR3 contains 14 residues. The germline V gene encodes CDR1 SGHNT and CDR2 YENEEA. Unmatched junction bases numbered 5, after V lost 4 bases and J lost 6 bases. The CDR3 coding sequence is TGTGCCAGCAGCTCTCCGGACAGGGTAAACACCATATATTTT. Its translation: CASSSPDRVNTIYF.

This chain links TRBV7-2 with TRBJ1-3, with TRBD1 identical over 9 bases. There are 19 residues in the CDR3. Germline CDR1 reads SGHTA; CDR2 reads FQGNSA. V shed 4 bases, J shed 0 bases, and the junction held 13 bases outside the gene matches. CDR3 in DNA: TGTGCCAGCAGCTCATACCCGGGACAGGGAAGGAGCTCTGGAAACACCATATATTTT. Protein sequence: CASSSYPGQGRSSGNTIYF.